This TCR beta chain was observed in a study of vaccination effects on CD4 cells after COVID-19. The study, taken as a whole, reports: Within healthy vaccinees, only 1 of 255 vaccine-induced clones displayed cross-reactivity with common cold coronaviruses.

V was cut by 5 bases and J by 1 base, with 15 bases left in between. This CDR3 region has 15 residues. Germline V gene lookup returns CDR1 SGHTA and CDR2 FQGNSA. CD4+ T cell isolation took place after more than eight days of culture. Half the medium was replaced with IL-2 medium on days 3 and 7. Clones were sequenced by immunoSEQ multiplex PCR, and TCRdb holds only the in-frame ones, with some missing. Of tens of thousands of clones detected, about 65% appear once; the ten largest clones hold 4% to 4.5%. As to this clone: The target antigen is unknown.

The chain employs TRBV7-2 and TRBJ2-7, with a weak D call TRBD1 (7 bases). The sequence was obtained from a human donor who received a COVID-19 vaccine. The sample in question was CD4+ T cells from PBMCs cultured without peptide, obtained before COVID-19 vaccination. The CDR3 nucleotides are TGTGCCAGCAGCCCAGGGGGGACTCGATCCTACGAGCAGTACTTC. Its translation: CASSPGGTRSYEQYF.